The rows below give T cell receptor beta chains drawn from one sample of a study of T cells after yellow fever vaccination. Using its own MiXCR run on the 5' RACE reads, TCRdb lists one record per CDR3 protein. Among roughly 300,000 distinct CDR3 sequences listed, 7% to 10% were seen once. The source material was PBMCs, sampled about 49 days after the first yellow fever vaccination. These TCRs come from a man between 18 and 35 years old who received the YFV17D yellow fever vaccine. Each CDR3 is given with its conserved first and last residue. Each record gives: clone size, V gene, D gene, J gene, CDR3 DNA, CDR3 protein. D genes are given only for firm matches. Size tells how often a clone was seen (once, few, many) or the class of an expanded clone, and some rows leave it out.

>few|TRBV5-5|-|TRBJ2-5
TGTGCCAGCAGCTTTGCGGTCCGGGAGACCCAGTACTTC
CASSFAVRETQYF
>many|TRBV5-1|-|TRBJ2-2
TGCGCCAGCTTTGCGGGCTTGAACACCGGGGAGCTGTTTTTT
CASFAGLNTGELFF
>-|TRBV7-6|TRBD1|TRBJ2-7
TGTGCCAGCAGCCGGGACAGGACAGACTACGAGCAGTACTTC
CASSRDRTDYEQYF
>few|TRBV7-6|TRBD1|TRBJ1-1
TGTGCCAGCAGCCCATGGACAGGCACTGAAGCTTTCTTT
CASSPWTGTEAFF
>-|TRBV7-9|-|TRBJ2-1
TGTGCCAGCAGCGCTGGGGTAAATGAGCAGTTCTTC
CASSAGVNEQFF
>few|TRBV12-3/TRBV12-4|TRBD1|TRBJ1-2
TGTGCCAGCAGTTACGACAGGGGAGGCTATGGCTACACCTTC
CASSYDRGGYGYTF
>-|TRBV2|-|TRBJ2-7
TGTGCCAGCAGATTATTCTACGAGCAGTACTTC
CASRLFYEQYF
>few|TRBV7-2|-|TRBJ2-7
TGTGCCAGCAGCTTAGCAGGAATAAGATCTAACGAGCAGTACTTC
CASSLAGIRSNEQYF
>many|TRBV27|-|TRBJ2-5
TGTGCCAGCAGCTCGGATAACCAAGAGACCCAGTACTTC
CASSSDNQETQYF
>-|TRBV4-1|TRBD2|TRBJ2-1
TGCGCCAGCAGCCATACTAGCGGGTATTACAATGAGCAGTTCTTC
CASSHTSGYYNEQFF
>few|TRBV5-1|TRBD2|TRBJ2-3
TGCGCCAGCAGCACGGGGGGGGGATCAGATACGCAGTATTTT
CASSTGGGSDTQYF
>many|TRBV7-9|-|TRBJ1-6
TGTGCCAGCAGCTTAGGCCACTTTAATTCACCCCTCCACTTT
CASSLGHFNSPLHF
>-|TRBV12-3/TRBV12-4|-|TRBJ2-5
TGTGCCAGCACCCCCAGGGGCCAAGGGACCCAGTACTTC
CASTPRGQGTQYF
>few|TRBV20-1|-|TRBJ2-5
TGCAGTGCCAAAGGCTCGACTAGTCGCGTCCCCCAAGTCTTC
CSAKGSTSRVPQVF
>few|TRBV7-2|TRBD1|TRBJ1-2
TGTGCCAGCAGCTTTCTCGAGGGGGCCGGGGGTGGCTACACCTTC
CASSFLEGAGGGYTF
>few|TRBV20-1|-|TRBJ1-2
TGCAGTGCTAGAGTCAGACACGACTATGGCTACACCTTC
CSARVRHDYGYTF
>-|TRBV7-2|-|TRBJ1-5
TGTGCCAGCAGCTTACGGTTAGCGGGGGTCCAGCCCCAGCATTTT
CASSLRLAGVQPQHF
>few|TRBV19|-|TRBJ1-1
TGTGCCAGTAGTATCGGCAGGTACACTGAAGCTTTCTTT
CASSIGRYTEAFF
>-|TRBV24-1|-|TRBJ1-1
TGTGCCACCAGCGAGAGGAACACTGAAGCTTTCTTT
CATSERNTEAFF
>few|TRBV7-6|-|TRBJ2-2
TGTGCCAGCAGCGTTCAACAGGGCGGGACCGGGGAGCTGTTTTTT
CASSVQQGGTGELFF
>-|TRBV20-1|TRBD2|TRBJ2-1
TGCAGTGCTCCCGACGGGACTAGCTACATCGAGTTTAATGAGCAGTTCTTC
CSAPDGTSYIEFNEQFF
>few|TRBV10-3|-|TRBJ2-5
TGTGCCATCAGGTCCGTGGGGGACGAGACCCAGTACTTC
CAIRSVGDETQYF
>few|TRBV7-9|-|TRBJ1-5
TGTGCCAGCAGCGGAGGGGTAGACAGTCAGCCCCAGCATTTT
CASSGGVDSQPQHF
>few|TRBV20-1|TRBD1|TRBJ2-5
TGCAGTGCTTATGACAGGGGGCAGACCCAGTACTTC
CSAYDRGQTQYF
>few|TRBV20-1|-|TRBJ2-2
TGCAGCTTAAAGGGGGCCGGGGAGCTGTTTTTT
CSLKGAGELFF
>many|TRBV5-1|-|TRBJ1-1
TGCGCCAGCAGCTTGGTCGTAGGGGGGAACACTGAAGCTTTCTTT
CASSLVVGGNTEAFF
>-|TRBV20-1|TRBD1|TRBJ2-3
TGCAGTGCTAGAGCCCCGGGACAGGGTCTCTTCTATACGCAGTATTTT
CSARAPGQGLFYTQYF
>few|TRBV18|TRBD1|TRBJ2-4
TGTGCCAGCTCCCCCGGGACAGAAAACATTCAGTACTTC
CASSPGTENIQYF
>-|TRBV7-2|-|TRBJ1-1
TGTGCCAGCGGGCGGGTAAGGGAAAGGGCTTTCTTT
CASGRVRERAFF
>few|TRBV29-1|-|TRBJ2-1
TGCAGCGTTGCGCCGGGCTTCTACAATGAGCAGTTCTTC
CSVAPGFYNEQFF
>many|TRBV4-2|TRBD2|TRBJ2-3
TGTGCCAGCAGCCAAGGAAGCGGGGGGGCCTTAGGGGATACGCAGTATTTT
CASSQGSGGALGDTQYF
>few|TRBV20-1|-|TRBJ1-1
TGCAGTGCTAGGAAAGTGAACACTGAAGCTTTCTTT
CSARKVNTEAFF
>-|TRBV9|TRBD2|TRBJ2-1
TGTGCCAGCAGCGTTGATGTTCGGACTAGCGGGGGGGATAATGAGCAGTTCTTC
CASSVDVRTSGGDNEQFF
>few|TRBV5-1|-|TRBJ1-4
TGCGCCAGCAGCATTCAGACAGGCGCGAATGAAAAACTGTTTTTT
CASSIQTGANEKLFF
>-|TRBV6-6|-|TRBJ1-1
TGTGCCAGCAGTATACCTATGAACACTGAAGCTTTCTTT
CASSIPMNTEAFF
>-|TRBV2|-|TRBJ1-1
TGTGCCAGCAGGCCCGGTCGCGTCCGAGCTTTCTTT
CASRPGRVRAFF
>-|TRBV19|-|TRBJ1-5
TGTGCCAGTAGCTCACAGGGAAGCAATCAGCCCCAGCATTTT
CASSSQGSNQPQHF
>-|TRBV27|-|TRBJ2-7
TGTGCCAGCAGTTTTTATCCGGAGTCTACCTACGAGCAGTACTTC
CASSFYPESTYEQYF
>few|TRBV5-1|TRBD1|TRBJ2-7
TGCGCCAGCAGCAAGGGGACAGATTACGAGCAGTACTTC
CASSKGTDYEQYF
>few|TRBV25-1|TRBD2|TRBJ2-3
TGTGCCAGCAGAGCCTGGACGGGCGGGGGGGATACGCAGTATTTT
CASRAWTGGGDTQYF
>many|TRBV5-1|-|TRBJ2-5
TGCGCCAGCAGCTCTGGATCTCAAGAGACCCAGTACTTC
CASSSGSQETQYF
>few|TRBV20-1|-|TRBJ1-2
TGCAGTGCTAGAGTAGGTGGTTATGGCTACACCTTC
CSARVGGYGYTF
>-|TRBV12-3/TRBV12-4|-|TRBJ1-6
TGTGCCAGCAGTTTGGTACGGGAATCACCCCTCCACTTT
CASSLVRESPLHF
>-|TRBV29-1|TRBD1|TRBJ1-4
TGCAGCGTTGAAGATAGGGGGCGAGATGAAAAACTGTTTTTT
CSVEDRGRDEKLFF
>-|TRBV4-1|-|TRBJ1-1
TGCGCCAGCAGCCAAGCGGTAAGGGGGAATACTGAAGCTTTCTTT
CASSQAVRGNTEAFF
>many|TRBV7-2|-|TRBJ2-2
TGTGCCAGCAGCTTCCTAGCCCTCACCACCGGGGAGCTGTTTTTT
CASSFLALTTGELFF